The 31 T cell receptor beta chains reported below all come from one sample, sequenced in a study of CD8 T cells in Susac syndrome. RNA amounts of 0.5 to 1 ug underwent reverse transcription with random hexamers. TCRdb re-derived calls from the immunoSEQ multiplex PCR reads in MiXCR, one entry per CDR3 protein. Seen here are about 73,000 distinct CDR3 sequences, approximately 94% observed once, and the top ten hold 0.3% to 0.4%. Input material: CD8+ T cells from PBMCs. The receptors shown here come from a human donor with multiple sclerosis.

The chain joins TRBV12-3 or TRBV12-4 to TRBJ2-7; weak D call: TRBD2 (6 bases). The CDR3 spans 16 residues. Deletions cut 5 bases from V and 0 bases from J, with 17 bases between. The CDR3 protein is CASSPTDAGSSYEQYF. In nucleotides, the CDR3 is TGTGCCAGCAGTCCAACGGACGCGGGGAGCTCCTACGAGCAGTACTTC.

The chain carries TRBV7-9 and TRBJ2-7; tentatively, D is TRBD2 (5 bases). Germline V lookup: CDR1 SEHNR, CDR2 FQNEAQ (reference sequence). This CDR3 region has 17 residues. V lost 5 bases, J lost 2 bases, and 22 bases lay in between. The CDR3, as DNA: TGTGCCAGCAGCCCCCCCGGCCGAATCGGGGTGGCCTACGAGCAGTACTTC. This gives the protein CASSPPGRIGVAYEQYF.

The chain links TRBV30 to TRBJ2-7, with D hard to call. The CDR3 covers 12 residues. Trimming removed 3 bases from V and 3 bases from J, with 9 bases in between. Germline CDR1 is GTSNPN and CDR2 is SVGIG (reference sequence). The CDR3 DNA follows: TGTGCCTGGAGCATGCCGGGCTACGAGCAGTACTTC. This gives the protein CAWSMPGYEQYF.

The V gene is TRBV27, the J gene TRBJ2-7; D is uncertain. V gave up 8 bases and J gave up 3 bases, with 14 bases separating them. Looked up from germline, CDR1 is MNHEY and CDR2 is SMNVEV (reference sequence). CDR3 length: 13 amino acids. The CDR3 region has the DNA TGTGCCAGCCGCGAACAAAGGCACTACGAGCAGTACTTC. Amino acid sequence: CASREQRHYEQYF.

The chain carries TRBV5-1 and TRBJ2-5; tentative D call: TRBD2 (5 bases). The CDR3 consists of 15 residues. The V end lost 0 bases, the J end lost 2 bases, and 11 bases lay between the germline ends. The V gene's germline CDR1 is SGHRS and CDR2 YFSETQ. The CDR3 spells CASSLVGNPQETQYF. For the CDR3, the DNA is TGCGCCAGCAGCTTGGTCGGGAATCCTCAAGAGACCCAGTACTTC.

This clonotype was counted between two and nine times. The chain combines TRBV18 with TRBJ2-7; possibly TRBD2 for D (6 bases). Germline CDR1 reads KGHSH; CDR2 reads LQKENI. This CDR3 has 16 residues. The germline V and J ends were trimmed by 3 bases and 6 bases, with 21 bases remaining between them. The CDR3 here is CASSPLTPGLGSEQYF. The DNA for the CDR3 is TGTGCCAGCTCACCCCTGACACCGGGGCTCGGGAGCGAGCAGTACTTC.

J is TRBJ2-3 and V is TRBV2; 10 nucleotides line up with TRBD1. Germline CDR1 is SNHLY and CDR2 is FYNNEI. The CDR3 is 15 residues long. V lost 7 bases to trimming and J lost 3 bases; unmatched junction nucleotides: 7. This CDR3 reads CASNDRTGGTDTQYF. The CDR3 DNA reads TGTGCCAGCAACGACCGGACAGGGGGTACAGATACGCAGTATTTT. The full variable domain, with the rest looked up from reference TRBV2 and TRBJ2-3, is EPEVTQTPSHQVTQMGQEVILRCVPISNHLYFYWYRQILGQKVEFLVSFYNNEISEKSEIFDDQFSVERPDGSNFTLKIRSTKLEDSAMYFCASNDRTGGTDTQYFGPGTRLTVL.

This clonotype was seen a single time. CDR3 protein: CASSSLAGGLSGELFF. As DNA, the CDR3 is TGTGCCAGCAGTTCGCTAGCGGGGGGGCTTTCCGGGGAGCTGTTTTTT. The V call is TRBV27, the J call TRBJ2-2; the match to TRBD2 covers 12 bases. With V trimmed by 4 bases and J by 6 bases, 6 bases remained unmatched. Germline values: CDR1 MNHEY, CDR2 SMNVEV (reference sequence). CDR3 size: 16 residues.

This chain uses TRBV5-4 with TRBJ2-5, with no clear D. Per germline, CDR1 SGHNT and CDR2 YYREEE (reference sequence). Trimming cost V 1 base and J 3 bases, with 7 bases left between them. The CDR3 loop spans 13 amino acids. The chain's CDR3 is CASSLRQKETQYF. The CDR3 nucleotides read TGTGCCAGCAGCTTGAGGCAGAAAGAGACCCAGTACTTC.

The chain is built from TRBV13 and TRBJ1-5; the match to TRBD1 covers 10 bases. V was clipped by 2 bases and J by 6 bases; unmatched bases: 1. Germline V lookup: CDR1 PRHDT, CDR2 FYEKMQ (reference sequence). The CDR3 spans 14 residues. CDR3 sequence reads: CASSLRQGAQPQHF. The CDR3, as DNA: TGTGCCAGCAGCTTACGACAGGGGGCTCAGCCCCAGCATTTT.

V usage is TRBV19 and J usage is TRBJ1-1, with 9 bases fitting TRBD1. Germline CDR1 reads LNHDA; CDR2 reads SQIVND (reference sequence). This CDR3 contains 16 residues. V gave up 6 bases and J gave up 3 bases; unmatched junction bases: 11. CDR3 protein: CASRTRDRAFYTEAFF. The CDR3 DNA sequence: TGTGCCAGTAGGACCCGGGACAGGGCCTTTTACACTGAAGCTTTCTTT.

V is TRBV14 and J is TRBJ1-3; weak D call: TRBD1 (6 bases). The V end lost 2 bases, the J end lost 0 bases, and 11 bases lay between the germline ends. The length of the CDR3 is 16 residues. The germline gives CDR1 SGHDN, CDR2 FVKESK. CDR3 coding DNA: TGTGCCAGCAGCCAAACCGACAGGCCCTCTGGAAACACCATATATTTT. Its translation: CASSQTDRPSGNTIYF.

The V call is TRBV7-2, the J call TRBJ2-7, with TRBD1 as a possible D gene (6 bases). V was pared by 5 bases and J by 0 bases, with 14 bases between. Germline V gene sequence: CDR1 SGHTA, CDR2 FQGNSA. The CDR3 is made up of 15 amino acids. CDR3 sequence: CASSHPGQGSYEQYF. The CDR3 nucleotides are TGTGCCAGCAGCCACCCGGGACAAGGCTCCTACGAGCAGTACTTC.

The rearrangement links TRBV6-5 to TRBJ1-1, with 9 bases fitting TRBD1. After removal of 6 bases from V and 5 bases from J, the junction contained 7 bases not matched to a gene. From germline, CDR1 is MNHEY and CDR2 SVGAGI. The CDR3 is made up of 14 amino acids. The DNA for the CDR3 is TGTGCCAGCAGCCTCACAGGGGGCGGGACTGAAGCTTTCTTT. Amino acid sequence: CASSLTGGGTEAFF.

This rearrangement joins TRBV11-2 to TRBJ2-7; 7 bases match TRBD1. The germline CDR1 and CDR2 sequences are SGHAT and FQNNGV. J gave up 3 bases and V 1 base, and 3 bases lay outside the gene matches. The CDR3 extends over 14 amino acids. The CDR3, as DNA: TGTGCCAGCAGCTTAGCCAGGGGGAACTACGAGCAGTACTTC. Translating it yields CASSLARGNYEQYF.

The CDR3 protein is CASSEASPTDTQYF. CDR3 DNA: TGTGCCAGCAGTGAAGCCAGCCCCACAGATACGCAGTATTTT. The chain carries TRBV2 and TRBJ2-3; D unresolved. CDR3 length: 14 residues. V was trimmed by 0 bases and J by 2 bases, leaving 6 bases between them. The germline CDR1 and CDR2 sequences are SNHLY and FYNNEI.

This chain links TRBV29-1 with TRBJ2-2; 13 bases align to TRBD2. V lost 8 bases and J lost 2; bases outside the gene matches: 2. In germline, CDR1 is SQVTM, CDR2 ANQGSEA. The CDR3 contains 14 residues. In DNA, the CDR3 is TGCAGCACTAGCGGGGGGGAAAACACCGGGGAGCTGTTTTTT. Protein: CSTSGGENTGELFF.

V is TRBV3-1 and J is TRBJ2-7; 7 nucleotides match TRBD2. Germline assignment: CDR1 LGHDT and CDR2 YNNKEL (reference sequence). V lost 4 bases and J lost 5; bases outside the gene matches: 8. The CDR3 runs 14 residues. The CDR3 spells CASSPDWDYDEQYF. CDR3 DNA: TGTGCCAGCAGCCCTGACTGGGACTACGACGAGCAGTACTTC.

The rearrangement uses TRBV30 and TRBJ1-1, with a weak D call TRBD1 (5 bases). V was clipped by 2 bases and J by 1 base, with 11 bases between them. The CDR3 contains 14 residues. CDR1 is GTSNPN, CDR2 SVGIG, per germline (reference sequence). The CDR3 reads CAWSRTGTNTEAFF. CDR3 DNA: TGTGCCTGGAGTAGAACCGGGACGAACACTGAAGCTTTCTTT. Looking up the rest from reference TRBV30 and TRBJ1-1 gives the full variable domain: SQTIHQWPATLVQPVGSPLSLECTVEGTSNPNLYWYRQAAGRGLQLLFYSVGIGQISSEVPQNLSASRPQDRQFILSSKKLLLSDSGFYLCAWSRTGTNTEAFFGQGTRLTVV.

V is TRBV27 and J is TRBJ2-5; a possible D gene is TRBD2 (6 bases). V lost 8 bases to trimming and J lost 1 base, with 11 bases between them. In germline, CDR1 is MNHEY, CDR2 SMNVEV (reference sequence). The CDR3 covers 13 residues. CDR3 in amino acids: CASGGDSQETQYF. For the CDR3, the DNA is TGTGCCAGCGGTGGGGACTCCCAAGAGACCCAGTACTTC.

This clonotype was observed a few times. The CDR3 here is CASSLAIRYEQYF. The CDR3 DNA is TGCGCCAGCAGCTTGGCGATTAGGTACGAGCAGTACTTC. The chain employs TRBV5-1 and TRBJ2-7; D remains unclear. CDR1 and CDR2 from the germline V gene are SGHRS and YFSETQ. Trimming took off 0 bases at V and 4 bases at J, with 8 bases between the two ends. The CDR3 runs 13 residues. The variable domain in full, with the rest retrieved from reference TRBV5-1 and TRBJ2-7, is KAGVTQTPRYLIKTRGQQVTLSCSPISGHRSVSWYQQTPGQGLQFLFEYFSETQRNKGNFPGRFSGRQFSNSRSEMNVSTLELGDSALYLCASSLAIRYEQYFGPGTRLTVT.

J is TRBJ2-2 and V is TRBV3-1; perhaps TRBD2 as D (6 bases). Germline V gene lookup returns CDR1 LGHDT and CDR2 YNNKEL (reference sequence). This CDR3 contains 15 residues. V gave up 3 bases and J gave up 4 bases, with 12 bases separating them. The CDR3 reads CASSHQTRGTGELFF. The CDR3 coding sequence is TGTGCCAGCAGCCATCAGACTAGGGGCACCGGGGAGCTGTTTTTT.

The V and J genes are TRBV27 and TRBJ1-5; D unclear. Trimming stripped 3 bases from V and 7 bases from J, with 13 bases between. Germline V gene lookup returns CDR1 MNHEY and CDR2 SMNVEV (reference sequence). The CDR3 is made up of 14 amino acids. CDR3: CASSFSDAEQPQHF. In DNA, the CDR3 is TGTGCCAGCAGTTTTTCGGACGCGGAGCAGCCCCAGCATTTT.

The chain has TRBV4-2 and TRBJ2-7; weak D call: TRBD1 (5 bases). Germline V gene sequence: CDR1 LGHNA, CDR2 YNFKEQ. The CDR3 contains 16 residues. V was trimmed by 4 bases and J by 2 bases, leaving 18 bases between them. The CDR3 bases are TGTGCCAGCAGCCCCAAGAGTCCAGGGCCAGCCTACGAGCAGTACTTC. This gives the protein CASSPKSPGPAYEQYF.

J is TRBJ1-6 and V is TRBV5-1; 9 nucleotides align to TRBD1. Looked up from germline, CDR1 is SGHRS and CDR2 is YFSETQ. The trim removed 3 bases at V and 7 bases at J, leaving 5 bases unmatched. The CDR3 is 15 residues long. The chain's CDR3 is CASSSGQGWNSPLHF. The CDR3 DNA sequence: TGCGCCAGCAGCTCGGGACAGGGCTGGAATTCACCCCTCCACTTT.

The chain couples TRBV30 to TRBJ2-3; D not resolved. The length of the CDR3 is 12 residues. Germline loops: CDR1 GTSNPN, CDR2 SVGIG (reference sequence). V shed 0 bases and J shed 4 bases, with 5 bases lying between them. The CDR3: CAWSVMADTQYF. DNA for the CDR3: TGTGCCTGGAGTGTGATGGCAGATACGCAGTATTTT.

V usage is TRBV3-1 and J usage is TRBJ1-1; TRBD1 is a possible D gene (6 bases). CDR1 is LGHDT, CDR2 YNNKEL, per germline (reference sequence). Trimming pared 1 base from V and 2 bases from J, leaving 14 bases between. The CDR3 extends over 16 amino acids. The CDR3 nucleotides read TGTGCCAGCAGCCAAGGTAGGAACAGGGTTAACACTGAAGCTTTCTTT. Translating it yields CASSQGRNRVNTEAFF.

The rearrangement links TRBV19 to TRBJ1-1, with a weak D call TRBD1 (5 bases). V gave up 9 bases and J gave up 1 base, with 6 bases separating them. The CDR3 length is 11 residues. The germline V gene has CDR1 LNHDA and CDR2 SQIVND (reference sequence). The DNA for the CDR3 is TGTGCCAGCGGGACGAACACTGAAGCTTTCTTT. Its protein is CASGTNTEAFF.

The chain is built from TRBV12-3 or TRBV12-4 and TRBJ2-3; the D is unclear. This CDR3 region has 14 residues. V was trimmed by 5 bases and J by 2 bases, leaving 11 bases between them. The CDR3 is CASSIPTITDTQYF. The CDR3 DNA follows: TGTGCCAGCAGTATACCGACCATCACAGATACGCAGTATTTT.

The rearrangement links TRBV5-1 to TRBJ1-2, with 8 nucleotides matching TRBD1. This CDR3 region has 16 residues. The germline gives CDR1 SGHRS, CDR2 YFSETQ. V lost 3 bases, J lost 3 bases, and 10 bases stayed unmatched. The CDR3 spells CASSWAGGEFDYGYTF. As DNA, the CDR3 is TGCGCCAGCAGCTGGGCAGGGGGCGAATTCGACTATGGCTACACCTTC.

The rearrangement links TRBV4-2 to TRBJ2-6, with TRBD2 as a possible D gene (6 bases). The CDR3 consists of 16 residues. CDR1 LGHNA and CDR2 YNFKEQ come from the germline V gene. V was cut by 4 bases and J by 0 bases, with 10 bases left in between. The CDR3 DNA reads TGTGCCAGCAGCCCCGAAGCGGGCTCTGGGGCCAACGTCCTGACTTTC. Its translation: CASSPEAGSGANVLTF.